The rows below give T cell receptor beta chains drawn from one sample of a study of cytomegalovirus exposure and HLA in healthy donors. Assay: immunoSEQ multiplex PCR; the TCRdb copy retains only in-frame clones and omits some. Among tens of thousands of clones listed, roughly nine tenths were seen once. Sequencing was performed on PBMCs. All receptors come from a man younger than 35 in good health and CMV-seronegative. CDR3s include the opening cysteine and the closing phenylalanine or tryptophan. Fields, in order: V gene, J gene, clone size, D gene, CDR3 DNA, CDR3 protein. A D gene is named only where the DNA matches it firmly. Size values are once, few and many counts, or a class for expanded clones, and some rows have none.

>TRBV10-2|TRBJ2-3|NA|TRBD2
TGCGCCAGCAGGGGGGGACTAGCGGGAGTCACAGATACGCAGTATTTT
CASRGGLAGVTDTQYF
>TRBV11-1|TRBJ1-1|NA|NA
TGTGCCAGCAGGCCCCGGGACACGAACACTGAAGCTTTCTTT
CASRPRDTNTEAFF
>TRBV7-6|TRBJ1-1|NA|TRBD1
TGTGCCAGCAGCACCAGACAGGGGGTGAACACTGAAGCTTTCTTT
CASSTRQGVNTEAFF
>TRBV10-3|TRBJ1-2|once|TRBD1
TGTGCCATCACGAATCAGGGGGGAGATGGCTACACCTTC
CAITNQGGDGYTF
>TRBV7-8|TRBJ2-2|once|TRBD2
TGTGCCAGCAGCTTGGGACTAGCGGGTGCCGGGGAGCTGTTTTTT
CASSLGLAGAGELFF
>TRBV14|TRBJ2-3|NA|NA
TGTGCCAGCAGCCAAGTAACCACAGGGAACACAGATACGCAGTATTTT
CASSQVTTGNTDTQYF
>TRBV9|TRBJ2-5|NA|TRBD1
TGTGCCAGCAGCGTCGGACAGGGGCCCCCCGGGACCCAGTACTTC
CASSVGQGPPGTQYF
>TRBV4-3|TRBJ2-5|NA|NA
TGCGCCAGCAGCCCCAGAGGGAGGCGAGGACTTCAAGAGACCCAGTACTTC
CASSPRGRRGLQETQYF
>TRBV7-2|TRBJ2-1|NA|TRBD2
TGTGCCAGGGGACTAGCGAACTACAATGAGCAGTTCTTC
CARGLANYNEQFF
>TRBV25-1|TRBJ2-7|NA|NA
TGTGCCAGCAGTGACGAGAGGTGGTCCTACGAGCAGTACTTC
CASSDERWSYEQYF
>TRBV18|TRBJ1-4|NA|NA
TGTGCCAGCTCGCGACAGGCTGCAACTAATGAAAAACTGTTTTTT
CASSRQAATNEKLFF